What follows is one T cell receptor beta chain and its context. Antigen: not known. This sample was included in a study of T cell clones after liver transplantation. Study observations and caveats: Donor-reactive sequences fell more than third party-reactive ones, suggesting partial deletion.

V was clipped by 6 bases and J by 2 bases, with 8 bases between them. In germline, CDR1 is MNHEY, CDR2 SMNVEV (reference sequence). The CDR3 extends over 13 amino acids. Produced via immunoSEQ multiplex PCR; TCRdb's table is partial and in-frame only. The sample holds around 51,000 clones, 70% to 90% seen once. This specimen was CD8+ T cells from blood, taken 12 months after liver transplant. The chain recombines TRBV27 with TRBJ2-1; D remains unclear. This sequence was found in a human patient who received a liver transplant. A share of the T cells may be of graft donor origin. The CDR3 DNA follows: TGTGCCAGCAGCGACGGGCCCTACAATGAGCAGTTCTTC. This gives the protein CASSDGPYNEQFF.